The 28 T cell receptor beta chains given below trace back to one sample, sequenced in a study of beta chain features in type 1 diabetes. Overall study results and limits: Shortening that was moderate but significant affected the TCRB CDR3s of Type 1 diabetes patients in all four CD4+ subsets.

The antigens these receptors bind are not known. Expressed TCRB transcripts were sequenced because the isolated RNA had all been reverse transcribed beforehand. Produced via immunoSEQ multiplex PCR; TCRdb's table is partial and in-frame only. The sample shows hundreds of thousands of clones, around an eighth of them seen only once. Sequenced: naive CD4+ T cells from blood. The receptor source for this set is a man aged 18 to 35 with type 1 diabetes.

The chain links TRBV4-1 to TRBJ2-7; D uncertain. Trimming removed 0 bases at V and 0 bases at J, with 9 bases between. There are 15 residues in the CDR3. CDR1 MGHRA and CDR2 YSYEKL come from the germline V gene. The CDR3 nucleotides are TGCGCCAGCAGCCAAGATGGGGTCCTCTCCTACGAGCAGTACTTC. Amino acid sequence: CASSQDGVLSYEQYF.

This clone showed up just a few times. This sample includes further DNA sequences coding for the same CDR3. The chain joins TRBV5-1 to TRBJ2-2; D ambiguous. Trimming took 2 bases from V and 2 from J, leaving 7 bases between them. Germline V gene sequence: CDR1 SGHRS, CDR2 YFSETQ. There are 14 residues in the CDR3. For the CDR3, the DNA is TGCGCCAGCAGCTTAGGGCAAAACACCGGGGAGCTGTTTTTT. The encoded protein is CASSLGQNTGELFF.

This clone appeared a few times. V gene TRBV5-1 combines with J gene TRBJ2-7; 8 bases map to TRBD1. Germline V gives CDR1 SGHRS, CDR2 YFSETQ. V dropped 1 base and J dropped 6; count of bases not matched to a gene: 12. The CDR3 sequence is 16 residues long. The CDR3 nucleotides read TGCGCCAGCAGCTTGATCCGAACAGGGGGGTCTGGCGAGCAGTACTTC. It translates to CASSLIRTGGSGEQYF.

This clone was found a few times. The J gene is TRBJ1-2, the V gene TRBV30, with D maybe TRBD1 (6 bases). CDR1 and CDR2 (germline): GTSNPN, SVGIG (reference sequence). V lost 5 bases and J 2 bases, leaving 21 bases between the germline ends. The CDR3 length is 16 residues. CDR3 coding DNA: TGTGCCTGGGAGGCTTTTTACAGGGCGCGAAACTATGGCTACACCTTC. It encodes CAWEAFYRARNYGYTF.

The rearrangement links TRBV11-2 to TRBJ2-7; 9 bases map to TRBD1. This CDR3 has 15 amino acids. The V gene's germline CDR1 is SGHAT and CDR2 FQNNGV. V dropped 4 bases and J dropped 7; count of bases not matched to a gene: 11. The CDR3 here is CASSSLGTGLTEQYF. The CDR3 nucleotides read TGTGCCAGCAGCTCTCTCGGGACAGGGCTAACGGAGCAGTACTTC.

Regarding this clone: Within the sample, other DNA sequences also encode this same CDR3. The V and J genes are TRBV5-1 and TRBJ1-1; no definite D call. Trimming stripped 0 bases from V and 0 bases from J, with 6 bases between. This CDR3 region has 14 residues. From germline, CDR1 is SGHRS and CDR2 YFSETQ. The CDR3 DNA reads as TGCGCCAGCAGCTTGGTAGGGCTGAACACTGAAGCTTTCTTT. Protein product: CASSLVGLNTEAFF.

The chain has TRBV18 and TRBJ2-3; D is uncertain. CDR1 is KGHSH and CDR2 is LQKENI in the germline V gene. There are 15 residues in the CDR3. Trimming left V 3 bases short and J 2 bases short, with 12 bases between. The CDR3 DNA reads TGTGCCAGCTCACCGTACCCAGGACCCACAGATACGCAGTATTTT. Translated, it gives CASSPYPGPTDTQYF.

This clone was recorded a few times. The chain combines TRBV30 with TRBJ2-3; 10 bases match TRBD2. CDR1 and CDR2 from the germline V gene are GTSNPN and SVGIG (reference sequence). CDR3 size: 17 residues. The junction had 14 bases not matched to a gene; V was cut back by 2 bases and J by 6 bases. The CDR3 region is CAWSPARTSGDYDTQYF. As DNA, the CDR3 is TGTGCCTGGAGTCCCGCTAGGACTAGCGGAGATTATGATACGCAGTATTTT.

This chain joins TRBV7-9 and TRBJ1-1, with 7 positions matching TRBD1. Losses at the gene ends were 2 bases for V and 0 bases for J; bases not matched to a gene: 9. Per the germline V gene, CDR1 is SEHNR and CDR2 is FQNEAQ (reference sequence). The CDR3 runs 17 residues. CDR3 loop: CASSLSRDSLMNTEAFF. DNA of the CDR3: TGTGCCAGCAGCTTATCCCGGGACAGCCTCATGAACACTGAAGCTTTCTTT.

This sequence joins TRBV7-9 and TRBJ2-3, with 8 bases that match TRBD1. The CDR3 is 16 residues long. J lost 3 bases, V lost 5 bases, and 10 bases had no gene match. Per germline, CDR1 SEHNR and CDR2 FQNEAQ (reference sequence). The CDR3 is CASSPGDRHLTDTQYF. CDR3 nucleotides: TGTGCCAGCAGCCCGGGGGACAGGCATTTAACAGATACGCAGTATTTT.

This chain links TRBV30 with TRBJ2-3; perhaps D is TRBD1 or TRBD2 (6 bases each). The V end lost 2 bases, the J end lost 3 bases, and 12 bases lay between the germline ends. This CDR3 has 14 amino acids. Per germline, CDR1 GTSNPN and CDR2 SVGIG (reference sequence). The CDR3 DNA follows: TGTGCCTGGAGTCCGGGGGCCGAAACAGATACGCAGTATTTT. It yields the protein CAWSPGAETDTQYF. The whole variable domain, remainder taken from reference TRBV30 and TRBJ2-3, is SQTIHQWPATLVQPVGSPLSLECTVEGTSNPNLYWYRQAAGRGLQLLFYSVGIGQISSEVPQNLSASRPQDRQFILSSKKLLLSDSGFYLCAWSPGAETDTQYFGPGTRLTVL.

In its sample, this clone was seen a few times. The J gene is TRBJ1-6, the V gene TRBV9; D gene unclear. The CDR3 loop spans 16 amino acids. Trimming took off 4 bases at V and 6 bases at J, with 17 bases between the two ends. CDR1 is SGDLS, CDR2 YYNGEE, per germline. As DNA, the CDR3 is TGTGCCAGCAGCCAATCGGGCGGGGAGGGTAATTCACCCCTCCACTTT. This codes for CASSQSGGEGNSPLHF.

This clone has a handful of counts. J is TRBJ1-2 and V is TRBV7-9; 12 positions match TRBD1. The germline gives CDR1 SEHNR, CDR2 FQNEAQ (reference sequence). The CDR3 contains 15 residues. Trimming took 5 bases from V and 2 from J; bases not matched to a gene: 3. The CDR3 coding sequence is TGTGCCAGCAGCGCGGGACAGGGGGCAAACTATGGCTACACCTTC. This gives the protein CASSAGQGANYGYTF.

The chain uses TRBV4-1 and TRBJ1-3; D is perhaps TRBD1 (5 bases). CDR1 and CDR2 (germline): MGHRA, YSYEKL. V lost 2 bases and J lost 2, with 10 bases in between. The CDR3 runs 15 residues. The CDR3 coding sequence is TGCGCCAGCAGCCAATTGGGGCTGACTGGAAACACCATATATTTT. This codes for CASSQLGLTGNTIYF.

The chain combines TRBV5-1 with TRBJ2-1; D might be TRBD2 (5 bases). Germline values: CDR1 SGHRS, CDR2 YFSETQ. Trimming removed 3 bases at V and 4 bases at J, with 11 bases between. This CDR3 has 14 amino acids. In nucleotides, the CDR3 is TGCGCCAGCAGCTCGGCGGACTCTTACAATGAGCAGTTCTTC. Translating gives CASSSADSYNEQFF.

This clone was seen a handful of times. Within the sample, other DNA sequences also encode this same CDR3. CDR3 amino acids: CASSLASGGYEQYF. The DNA of the CDR3 is TGTGCCAGCAGCTTGGCTAGCGGGGGATACGAGCAGTACTTC. The genes are TRBV7-2 and TRBJ2-7; TRBD2 matches at 10 bases. Trimming removed 3 bases from V and 4 bases from J; junction bases left unmatched: 3. CDR1 and CDR2 from the germline V gene are SGHTA and FQGNSA. The CDR3 consists of 14 residues. The variable domain in full, completed from reference TRBV7-2 and TRBJ2-7, reads GAGVSQSPSNKVTEKGKDVELRCDPISGHTALYWYRQSLGQGLEFLIYFQGNSAPDKSGLPSDRFSAERTGGSVSTLTIQRTQQEDSAVYLCASSLASGGYEQYFGPGTRLTVT.

The chain combines TRBV7-9 with TRBJ1-5; D gene ambiguous. This CDR3 is 13 amino acids long. Trimming shortened V by 8 bases and J by 2 bases, and 10 bases separated the two germline ends. CDR1 is SEHNR and CDR2 is FQNEAQ in the germline V gene (reference sequence). CDR3 amino acids: CASAGPGNQPQHF. In DNA, the CDR3 is TGTGCCAGCGCCGGTCCCGGCAATCAGCCCCAGCATTTT.

The CDR3 DNA reads TGTGCCAGCAGTTACGGAGCGGCTAGCACAGATACGCAGTATTTT. This gives the protein CASSYGAASTDTQYF. This chain connects TRBV6-5 to TRBJ2-3, with D possibly matching TRBD2 (5 bases). V lost 2 bases and J 0 bases, leaving 9 bases between the germline ends. There are 15 residues in the CDR3. From germline, CDR1 is MNHEY and CDR2 SVGAGI.

This clone came up a few times. The gene calls are TRBV19 and TRBJ1-2, with 8 bases aligning to TRBD1. The CDR3 has 13 amino acids. The V segment lost 1 base and the J segment 6 bases; nucleotides outside the gene matches: 1. Germline-derived CDR1 and CDR2 are LNHDA and SQIVND (reference sequence). The DNA for the CDR3 is TGTGCCAGTAGTATAGGACAGGGGAATGGCTACACCTTC. Translating gives CASSIGQGNGYTF.

The V call is TRBV5-1, the J call TRBJ2-2, with D perhaps matching TRBD2 (5 bases). Germline V CDR1 and CDR2: SGHRS, YFSETQ. The CDR3 totals 14 residues. The V gene lost 4 bases and the J gene lost 2 bases, with 9 bases spanning the gap. CDR3 loop: CASSLGKNTGELFF. In DNA, the CDR3 is TGCGCCAGCAGCCTCGGGAAAAACACCGGGGAGCTGTTTTTT.

The gene calls are TRBV15 and TRBJ2-3; D is possibly TRBD1 (5 bases). V was pared by 6 bases and J by 14 bases, with 24 bases between. The CDR3 runs 14 residues. From germline, CDR1 is LNHNV and CDR2 YYDKDF (reference sequence). The CDR3 nucleotides are TGTGCCACCAGGTCCCTTGGCACAGGATTATCTTTGTATTTT. It is translated as CATRSLGTGLSLYF.

The chain links TRBV12-2 to TRBJ1-1; the DNA was not used to check the table's D call, TRBD1. TRBV12-2 is recorded as a pseudogene. The CDR3 runs 17 residues. CDR3 in amino acids: CASRSTLQPGQGRGAFF. The CDR3 region has the DNA TGTGCAAGTCGCTCCACCCTACAACCGGGACAGGGGAGGGGAGCTTTCTTT.

A word on this clone: The identical CDR3 is also encoded by other nucleotide sequences in the sample. The CDR3 DNA reads as TGTGCCAGCAGCTTAGGCGAGGGGGGCAATCAGCCCCAGCATTTT. Its protein product is CASSLGEGGNQPQHF. The genes are TRBV7-9 and TRBJ1-5, with D maybe TRBD1 (6 bases). The germline gives CDR1 SEHNR, CDR2 FQNEAQ (reference sequence). The CDR3 has 15 amino acids. V lost 1 base and J 2 bases, leaving 9 bases between the germline ends.

The chain recombines TRBV7-3 with TRBJ2-1, with D tentatively TRBD2 (5 bases). V lost 5 bases and J 9 bases, leaving 14 bases between the germline ends. CDR3 length: 13 residues. CDR1 is SGHTA, CDR2 FQGTGA, per germline. CDR3 in amino acids: CASSPGLIGEQFF. CDR3 nucleotide sequence: TGTGCCAGCAGCCCCGGACTTATCGGTGAGCAGTTCTTC.

This clone was seen more than once but under ten times. This chain connects TRBV11-2 to TRBJ1-6; D ambiguous. The CDR3 has 16 residues. The germline V gene has CDR1 SGHAT and CDR2 FQNNGV. V gave up 5 bases and J gave up 10 bases, with 21 bases separating them. CDR3 in DNA: TGTGCCAGCAGCCCCAATAGCGTGGAGTTGGGATCACCCCTCCACTTT. It specifies CASSPNSVELGSPLHF.

The chain recombines TRBV7-9 with TRBJ2-3; D uncertain. The CDR3 extends over 14 amino acids. V lost 5 bases and J 2 bases, leaving 11 bases between the germline ends. Germline V gives CDR1 SEHNR, CDR2 FQNEAQ (reference sequence). CDR3 region: CASSRPVVTDTQYF. The CDR3 DNA reads as TGTGCCAGCAGCCGCCCGGTAGTCACAGATACGCAGTATTTT.

This clone has just a few counts. The chain is built from TRBV27 and TRBJ2-3, with D perhaps TRBD1 or TRBD2 (6 bases each). The CDR3 loop spans 16 amino acids. V shed 2 bases and J shed 4 bases, with 16 bases lying between them. Germline assignment: CDR1 MNHEY and CDR2 SMNVEV (reference sequence). CDR3 residues: CASSLRGARRPDTQYF. The CDR3 DNA follows: TGTGCCAGCAGTTTAAGGGGGGCGCGTCGGCCAGATACGCAGTATTTT.

The V and J genes are TRBV21-1 and TRBJ2-4; the table calls TRBD1, which could not be checked here. TRBV21-1 is recorded as a pseudogene. This CDR3 region has 17 residues. In DNA form, the CDR3 reads TGTGCCAGCAGCAAACGCCATACAGGAGACGCCAAAAACATTCAGTACTTC. It specifies CASSKRHTGDAKNIQYF.